This TCR beta chain came from a study of blood T cell repertoires in COVID-19. The CDR3 contains 15 residues. The germline gives CDR1 SGHNT, CDR2 YYREEE (reference sequence). The ends were cut back, 0 bases at V and 5 bases at J, with 14 bases in the middle. Profiled with immunoSEQ multiplex PCR; TCRdb holds only in-frame clones, not every one. This sample carries around 110,000 clones, about three quarters of them seen once, and the ten largest clones take over 4%. This receptor was identified in a man aged 65 to 79 with acute or convalescent COVID-19. Material: peripheral blood. The chain has TRBV5-4 and TRBJ2-5; D may be TRBD1 (6 bases). CDR3 sequence: CASSLGGQTRETQYF. The CDR3 DNA is TGTGCCAGCAGCTTGGGGGGGCAAACTCGGGAGACCCAGTACTTC.